By share, the clone carrying this T cell receptor (beta chain) ranks as medium-sized. Its antigen remains unknown. The CDR3 sequence is 13 residues long. Germline lookup yields CDR1 LNHNV and CDR2 YYDKDF (reference sequence). V shed 3 bases, J shed 5 bases, and the junction held 3 bases outside the gene matches. This sample's treatment: approximately 9-day PBMC culture with coronavirus spike peptide pools or control peptides (ViraFEST assay). Samples of CD4+ T cells were obtained from the unexposed donor before the COVID-19 pandemic (2011-2018). Peptide-pool expansion of antigen-specific T cells preceded TCR sequencing in ViraFEST. The study sequenced cultured CD4+ T cell DNA using the Oncomine TCR Beta short-read assay. MiXCR was run by TCRdb on the PCR reads, yielding one entry per CDR3 protein. The table shows approximately 2,500 distinct CDR3 sequences, with 18% occurring only once. The sample is drawn from a study of vaccination and CD4 T cells after COVID-19. Study background: Two doses of either BNT162b2 or mRNA-1273 vaccine went to participants. Post-COVID draws followed diagnosis by a median around 95 days (range 35 to 161). The study collected post-vaccine samples a median around 76 days after dose two, with a range of 14 to 241.

The chain combines TRBV15 with TRBJ2-5; TRBD2 matches at 7 bases. The sample taken for sequencing was CD4+ T cells from blood, cultured in vitro. The source is a human donor in good health. CDR3 sequence reads: CATSRGAGETQYF. The CDR3 DNA reads TGTGCCACCAGCAGGGGAGCGGGGGAGACCCAGTACTTC.